These 30 T cell receptor beta chains originate from one sample sequenced in a study of T cell responses to AZD1222 COVID-19 vaccine (dated by TCRdb to the early 2020s). Library generation was performed with the immunoSEQ multiplex PCR assay. TCRdb carries this immuneACCESS record with in-frame sequences only. Its versions omit some clonotypes, under half of them owing to an unresolved V gene in the studies checked, with the rest unexplained. The sample contains about 150,000 clones, 70% to 90% of them found a single time. The ten biggest clones cover under 2% of the sample. The sample's time point label, decoded: baseline before first vaccination. The specimen was peripheral blood, collected on day 0 of AZD1222 vaccination. The receptors originated from an adult in good health.

This clone was recorded once. This chain connects TRBV18 to TRBJ1-1; D is uncertain. This CDR3 region has 16 residues. Germline loops: CDR1 KGHSH, CDR2 LQKENI. The V end was cut by 10 bases, the J end by 0 bases, with 21 bases between. CDR3 amino acids: CATLGRHTAVNTEAFF. The CDR3 DNA is TGTGCCACCCTCGGACGGCACACGGCTGTGAACACTGAAGCTTTCTTT.

This clone was observed once. V and J are TRBV19 and TRBJ2-6; D is possibly TRBD1 (5 bases). There are 14 residues in the CDR3. Trimming left V 10 bases short and J 3 bases short, with 13 bases between. Germline V gene data show CDR1 as LNHDA and CDR2 as SQIVND (reference sequence). CDR3 nucleotides: TGTGCCACCAGCAGGGAAGGTGGGGCCAACGTCCTGACTTTC. This codes for CATSREGGANVLTF.

V gene TRBV2 combines with J gene TRBJ1-1, with 7 nucleotides matching TRBD1. The germline CDR1 and CDR2 sequences are SNHLY and FYNNEI. Trimming removed 4 bases from V and 0 bases from J; junction bases left unmatched: 2. The CDR3 runs 14 residues. The CDR3 region is CASSVGGLNTEAFF. The CDR3 nucleotides are TGTGCCAGCAGTGTAGGGGGCCTGAACACTGAAGCTTTCTTT.

The chain is built from TRBV6-5 and TRBJ2-7, with D uncertain. The CDR3 is 11 residues long. V was pared by 6 bases and J by 2 bases, with 5 bases between. Looked up from germline, CDR1 is MNHEY and CDR2 is SVGAGI. CDR3 in DNA: TGTGCCAGCAGCAGGACCTACGAGCAGTACTTC. It specifies CASSRTYEQYF.

The rearrangement links TRBV19 to TRBJ1-3; no firm D call. The CDR3 loop spans 13 amino acids. The V end was cut by 3 bases, the J end by 4 bases, with 7 bases between. The germline V gene encodes CDR1 LNHDA and CDR2 SQIVND (reference sequence). The CDR3 here is CASSIRVGNTIYF. The CDR3 nucleotides are TGTGCCAGTAGTATTCGCGTCGGAAACACCATATATTTT.

The J gene is TRBJ1-2, the V gene TRBV6-5, with TRBD1 as a possible D gene (5 bases). There are 15 residues in the CDR3. Germline loops: CDR1 MNHEY, CDR2 SVGAGI. Trimming took 2 bases from V and 6 from J, leaving 16 bases between them. CDR3 protein: CASSYGNRKRNGYTF. The CDR3 DNA follows: TGTGCCAGCAGTTACGGAAACAGGAAAAGGAATGGCTACACCTTC.

The V gene is TRBV5-8, the J gene TRBJ1-2; D may be TRBD1 (6 bases). Germline lookup yields CDR1 SGHTS and CDR2 YDEGEE. The CDR3 loop spans 11 amino acids. V lost 9 bases and J lost 8, with 14 bases in between. CDR3 coding DNA: TGTGCCACACGGGACAAGAGGGGCTACACCTTC. Translating gives CATRDKRGYTF.

This clone was seen just once. This chain uses TRBV9 with TRBJ1-2; D is perhaps TRBD1 (6 bases). This CDR3 spans 15 amino acids. Per germline, CDR1 SGDLS and CDR2 YYNGEE. V dropped 0 bases and J dropped 6 bases, with 15 bases sitting between them. CDR3 coding DNA: TGTGCCAGCAGCGTAGCTGGGACAAATCACAATGGCTACACCTTC. Translation gives CASSVAGTNHNGYTF. The full variable domain, rest sourced from reference TRBV9 and TRBJ1-2, is DSGVTQTPKHLITATGQRVTLRCSPRSGDLSVYWYQQSLDQGLQFLIQYYNGEERAKGNILERFSAQQFPDLHSELNLSSLELGDSALYFCASSVAGTNHNGYTFGSGTRLTVV.

V gene TRBV5-4 combines with J gene TRBJ2-5; D tentatively reads TRBD1 or TRBD2 (5 bases each). This CDR3 comprises 15 residues. V shed 4 bases and J shed 5 bases, with 18 bases lying between them. Germline-derived CDR1 and CDR2 are SGHNT and YYREEE (reference sequence). The CDR3: CASSPGPGSWETQYF. The CDR3 nucleotides are TGTGCCAGCAGCCCGGGACCCGGATCGTGGGAGACCCAGTACTTC.

The chain employs TRBV11-2 and TRBJ2-5; the D is unclear. CDR3 size: 13 residues. Trimming removed 5 bases from V and 0 bases from J, with 7 bases in between. The germline gives CDR1 SGHAT, CDR2 FQNNGV. The CDR3 nucleotides are TGTGCCAGCAGCCCACAGTACCAAGAGACCCAGTACTTC. This codes for CASSPQYQETQYF.

The chain uses TRBV19 and TRBJ1-2; 8 bases map to TRBD1. The CDR3 loop spans 16 amino acids. Germline CDR1 and CDR2: LNHDA and SQIVND (reference sequence). The ends lost 6 bases at V and 2 bases at J; junction bases unmatched: 11. The CDR3 here is CASRTAGDRKNYGYTF. CDR3 DNA: TGTGCCAGTAGGACCGCCGGGGACAGGAAAAACTATGGCTACACCTTC.

The V gene is TRBV5-1, the J gene TRBJ2-7, with D tentatively TRBD1 (5 bases). The V end was cut by 1 base, the J end by 3 bases, with 11 bases between. Germline assignment: CDR1 SGHRS and CDR2 YFSETQ. The CDR3 consists of 14 residues. CDR3 in amino acids: CASSLWGRNYEQYF. The CDR3 DNA reads TGCGCCAGCAGCTTGTGGGGCAGGAACTACGAGCAGTACTTC.

The chain carries TRBV28 and TRBJ2-1; D is unresolved. Trimming left V 4 bases short and J 1 base short, with 14 bases between. Germline V lookup: CDR1 MDHEN, CDR2 SYDVKM. The CDR3 is 16 residues long. The CDR3 bases are TGTGCCAGCAGTTCCAAGACCGTTCCTTCCTACAATGAGCAGTTCTTC. It yields the protein CASSSKTVPSYNEQFF.

The rearrangement uses TRBV20-1 and TRBJ1-2; D may be TRBD1 (5 bases). This CDR3 is 14 amino acids long. V lost 3 bases to trimming and J lost 2 bases, with 13 bases between them. Germline V CDR1 and CDR2: DFQATT, SNEGSKA (reference sequence). The CDR3 loop is CSASESDRNYGYTF. In nucleotides, the CDR3 is TGCAGTGCTAGTGAATCCGACAGAAACTATGGCTACACCTTC.

The rearrangement links TRBV19 to TRBJ2-1; 8 bases match TRBD2. Germline CDR1 and CDR2: LNHDA and SQIVND (reference sequence). The CDR3 has 14 amino acids. V lost 7 bases and J lost 4; bases outside the gene matches: 6. CDR3 in DNA: TGTGCCAGTACGGCGCGGGGGGCATACAATGAGCAGTTCTTC. Protein: CASTARGAYNEQFF. Full variable domain (remainder filled in from reference TRBV19 and TRBJ2-1): DGGITQSPKYLFRKEGQNVTLSCEQNLNHDAMYWYRQDPGQGLRLIYYSQIVNDFQKGDIAEGYSVSREKKESFPLTVTSAQKNPTAFYLCASTARGAYNEQFFGPGTRLTVL.

The V call is TRBV9, the J call TRBJ1-1; D unclear. The length of the CDR3 is 14 residues. The germline V gene encodes CDR1 SGDLS and CDR2 YYNGEE. V was shortened by 0 bases and J by 1 base, with 7 bases between the two germline ends. The CDR3 loop is CASSVVTENTEAFF. The CDR3 bases are TGTGCCAGCAGCGTAGTCACAGAGAACACTGAAGCTTTCTTT.

This clone was seen only a few times. The rearrangement uses TRBV12-3 or TRBV12-4 and TRBJ1-4; D gene uncertain. V dropped 1 base and J dropped 12 bases, with 6 bases sitting between them. The CDR3 runs to 11 residues. For the CDR3, the DNA is TGTGCCAGCAGTTTAGGGCAGGAACTGTTTTTT. This encodes CASSLGQELFF.

This chain joins TRBV28 and TRBJ2-7; 11 bases map to TRBD2. Trimming at V came to 6 bases and at J to 0 bases, leaving 7 bases not matched to a gene. The CDR3 has 16 amino acids. Germline CDR1 reads MDHEN; CDR2 reads SYDVKM. The CDR3 spells CASRNSGRASSYEQYF. DNA of the CDR3: TGTGCCAGCAGGAATAGCGGGAGGGCCAGCTCCTACGAGCAGTACTTC.

The gene calls are TRBV7-2 and TRBJ2-7; possibly TRBD1 for D (6 bases). In germline, CDR1 is SGHTA, CDR2 FQGNSA. Between the trimmed V and J ends, which lost 4 bases and 7 bases, there was a span of 26 bases. CDR3 length: 17 residues. The CDR3 protein is CASSSFTGTTKRLEQYF. The CDR3, as DNA: TGTGCCAGCAGCTCCTTTACCGGGACAACGAAACGGTTGGAGCAGTACTTC.

The V call is TRBV27, the J call TRBJ1-1; 10 nucleotides agree with TRBD1. V lost 5 bases and J lost 7; bases outside the gene matches: 4. Germline loops: CDR1 MNHEY, CDR2 SMNVEV (reference sequence). This CDR3 comprises 13 residues. The CDR3 reads CASSRTGGIEAFF. Written as DNA, the CDR3 is TGTGCCAGCAGTAGGACAGGGGGAATTGAAGCTTTCTTT.

This clone was seen more than once but under ten times. The chain couples TRBV28 to TRBJ1-5; D may be TRBD1 (5 bases). Trimming stripped 6 bases from V and 4 bases from J, with 13 bases between. This CDR3 has 14 amino acids. Germline CDR1 and CDR2: MDHEN and SYDVKM. In nucleotides, the CDR3 is TGTGCCAGCAGCCAAGGGGTACTAAATCAGCCCCAGCATTTT. Translated: CASSQGVLNQPQHF. Based on the CDR3 plus reference TRBV28 and TRBJ1-5, the full variable domain is DVKVTQSSRYLVKRTGEKVFLECVQDMDHENMFWYRQDPGLGLRLIYFSYDVKMKEKGDIPEGYSVSREKKERFSLILESASTNQTSMYLCASSQGVLNQPQHFGDGTRLSIL.

The chain combines TRBV29-1 with TRBJ2-3; TRBD1 matches 8 bases. Germline trimming cut 6 bases from V and 6 bases from J; bases unmatched to any gene: 8. CDR1 is SQVTM, CDR2 ANQGSEA, per germline. This CDR3 spans 13 amino acids. CDR3 in amino acids: CSVGGQVGDTQYF. For the CDR3, the DNA is TGCAGCGTGGGGGGACAGGTCGGGGATACGCAGTATTTT.

The chain combines TRBV18 with TRBJ1-6; a possible D gene is TRBD1 (5 bases). The CDR3 covers 16 residues. Looked up from germline, CDR1 is KGHSH and CDR2 is LQKENI. V shed 1 base and J shed 7 bases, with 14 bases lying between them. CDR3 coding DNA: TGTGCCAGCTCACCACGAACCGGGCAGGGAAATTCACCCCTCCACTTT. As protein: CASSPRTGQGNSPLHF.

This clone was counted once. The gene calls are TRBV9 and TRBJ1-1; the D is unclear. Trimming removed 3 bases at V and 0 bases at J, with 6 bases between. Germline V gives CDR1 SGDLS, CDR2 YYNGEE. The CDR3 has 13 residues. The CDR3 coding sequence is TGTGCCAGCAGCGGACACATGAACACTGAAGCTTTCTTT. It codes for CASSGHMNTEAFF.

The genes are TRBV27 and TRBJ1-2; D remains ambiguous. CDR3 size: 12 residues. The ends were cut back, 9 bases at V and 7 bases at J, with 15 bases in the middle. Germline loops: CDR1 MNHEY, CDR2 SMNVEV (reference sequence). The CDR3 loop reads CASYGRPAGYTF. The CDR3 DNA follows: TGTGCCAGTTATGGTCGGCCGGCTGGCTACACCTTC.

The V gene is TRBV6-5, the J gene TRBJ2-7; 7 bases agree with TRBD1. Per germline, CDR1 MNHEY and CDR2 SVGAGI. Trimming cost V 5 bases and J 6 bases; bases outside gene matches: 10. This CDR3 spans 14 amino acids. The CDR3 loop is CASSNDRELPEQYF. The CDR3 DNA reads as TGTGCCAGCAGTAATGACAGGGAGTTACCCGAGCAGTACTTC.

The chain employs TRBV7-2 and TRBJ2-3; D uncertain. The germline CDR1 and CDR2 sequences are SGHTA and FQGNSA. The V and J ends lost 3 bases and 3 bases respectively, with 7 bases between them. This CDR3 is built from 13 residues. The CDR3: CASSLIRTDTQYF. DNA for the CDR3: TGTGCCAGCAGCTTGATAAGGACAGATACGCAGTATTTT. The whole variable domain, remainder taken from reference TRBV7-2 and TRBJ2-3, is GAGVSQSPSNKVTEKGKDVELRCDPISGHTALYWYRQSLGQGLEFLIYFQGNSAPDKSGLPSDRFSAERTGGSVSTLTIQRTQQEDSAVYLCASSLIRTDTQYFGPGTRLTVL.

The chain employs TRBV6-2 or TRBV6-3 and TRBJ1-2; 12 positions match TRBD1. V lost 3 bases, J lost 2 bases, and 10 bases stayed unmatched. The V gene's germline CDR1 is MNHEY and CDR2 SVGEGT. This CDR3 has 18 amino acids. CDR3 region: CASSYRSIGTGGNYGYTF. DNA for the CDR3: TGTGCCAGCAGTTATCGGTCGATCGGGACAGGGGGCAACTATGGCTACACCTTC.

V is TRBV28 and J is TRBJ2-2, with D perhaps matching TRBD2 (5 bases). The CDR3 is 15 residues long. Trimming stripped 4 bases from V and 4 bases from J, with 13 bases between. CDR1 and CDR2 (germline): MDHEN, SYDVKM. This chain's CDR3 is CASSSSSLGTGELFF. CDR3 DNA: TGTGCCAGCAGTTCCTCTAGCTTGGGCACCGGGGAGCTGTTTTTT.

J is TRBJ2-1 and V is TRBV2; 9 bases agree with TRBD2. Unmatched junction bases numbered 8, after V lost 8 bases and J lost 6 bases. This CDR3 is 14 amino acids long. Germline values: CDR1 SNHLY, CDR2 FYNNEI. In nucleotides, the CDR3 is TGTGCCAGCCAGGGCGGGAGGGCCTCCAATGAGCAGTTCTTC. Amino acids: CASQGGRASNEQFF.